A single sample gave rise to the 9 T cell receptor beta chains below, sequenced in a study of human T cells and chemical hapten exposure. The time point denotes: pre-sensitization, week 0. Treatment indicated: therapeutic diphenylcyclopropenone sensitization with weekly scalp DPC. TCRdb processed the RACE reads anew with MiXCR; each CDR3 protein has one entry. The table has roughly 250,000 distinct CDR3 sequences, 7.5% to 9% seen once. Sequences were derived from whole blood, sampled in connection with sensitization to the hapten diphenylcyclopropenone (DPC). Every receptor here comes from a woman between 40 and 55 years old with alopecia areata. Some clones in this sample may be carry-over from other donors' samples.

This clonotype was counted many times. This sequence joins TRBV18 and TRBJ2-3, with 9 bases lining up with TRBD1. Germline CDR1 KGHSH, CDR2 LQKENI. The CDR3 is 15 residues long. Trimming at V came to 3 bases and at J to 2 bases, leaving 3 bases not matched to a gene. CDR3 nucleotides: TGTGCCAGCTCACCGGGACAGGGCAACACAGATACGCAGTATTTT. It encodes CASSPGQGNTDTQYF.

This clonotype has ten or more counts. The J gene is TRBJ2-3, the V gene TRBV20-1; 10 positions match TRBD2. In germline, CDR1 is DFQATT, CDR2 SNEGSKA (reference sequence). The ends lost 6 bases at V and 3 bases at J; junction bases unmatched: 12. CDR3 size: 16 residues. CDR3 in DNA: TGCAGTGCCATGTCTAGCGGGAGTCGGGGGACAGATACGCAGTATTTT. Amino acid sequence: CSAMSSGSRGTDTQYF.

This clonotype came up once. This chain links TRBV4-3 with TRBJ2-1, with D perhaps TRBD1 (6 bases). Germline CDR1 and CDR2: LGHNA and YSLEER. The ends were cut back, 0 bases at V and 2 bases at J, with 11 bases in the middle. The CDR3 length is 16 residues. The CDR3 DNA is TGCGCCAGCAGCCAAGATCGACAGGCGGCCTACAATGAGCAGTTCTTC. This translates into CASSQDRQAAYNEQFF.

CDR3 nucleotides: TGCGCCAGCAGCTTGGGGACAGGGGGCTTTGGATCCACTGAAGCTTTCTTT. This sequence encodes CASSLGTGGFGSTEAFF. The V call is TRBV5-1, the J call TRBJ1-1, with 11 bases that match TRBD1. With 0 bases clipped from V and 4 bases from J, the junction kept 8 bases outside the gene matches. Germline CDR1 and CDR2: SGHRS and YFSETQ. The CDR3 totals 17 residues.

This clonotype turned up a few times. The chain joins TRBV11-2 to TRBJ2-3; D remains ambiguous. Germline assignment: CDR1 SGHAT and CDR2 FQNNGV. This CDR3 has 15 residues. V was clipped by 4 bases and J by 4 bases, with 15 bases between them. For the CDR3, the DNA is TGTGCCAGCAGCTCCTGGAAGCCCAGCGCAGATACGCAGTATTTT. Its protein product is CASSSWKPSADTQYF.

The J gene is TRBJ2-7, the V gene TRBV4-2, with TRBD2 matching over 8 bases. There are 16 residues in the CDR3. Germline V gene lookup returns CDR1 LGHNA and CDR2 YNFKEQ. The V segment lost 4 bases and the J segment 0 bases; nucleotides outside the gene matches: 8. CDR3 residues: CASSPRASGYSYEQYF. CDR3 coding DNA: TGTGCCAGCAGCCCGCGGGCTAGCGGGTACTCCTACGAGCAGTACTTC.

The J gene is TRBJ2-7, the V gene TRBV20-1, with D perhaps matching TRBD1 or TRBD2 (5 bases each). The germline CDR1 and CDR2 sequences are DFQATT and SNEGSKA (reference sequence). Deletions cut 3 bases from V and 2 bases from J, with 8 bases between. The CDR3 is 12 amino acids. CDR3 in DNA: TGCAGTGCTAGGGGGGTAACCTACGAGCAGTACTTC. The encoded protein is CSARGVTYEQYF.

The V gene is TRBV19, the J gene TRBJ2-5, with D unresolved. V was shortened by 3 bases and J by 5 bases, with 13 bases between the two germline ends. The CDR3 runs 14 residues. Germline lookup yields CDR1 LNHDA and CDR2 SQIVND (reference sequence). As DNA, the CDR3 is TGTGCCAGTAGTATGTCCTCAGAATCGGAGACCCAGTACTTC. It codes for CASSMSSESETQYF.

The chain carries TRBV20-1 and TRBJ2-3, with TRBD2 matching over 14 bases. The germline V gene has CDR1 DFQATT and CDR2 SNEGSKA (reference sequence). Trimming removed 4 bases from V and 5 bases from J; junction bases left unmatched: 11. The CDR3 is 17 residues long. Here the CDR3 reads CSATPTGLAGVVDTQYF. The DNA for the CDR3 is TGCAGTGCTACCCCCACGGGACTAGCGGGAGTCGTAGATACGCAGTATTTT.